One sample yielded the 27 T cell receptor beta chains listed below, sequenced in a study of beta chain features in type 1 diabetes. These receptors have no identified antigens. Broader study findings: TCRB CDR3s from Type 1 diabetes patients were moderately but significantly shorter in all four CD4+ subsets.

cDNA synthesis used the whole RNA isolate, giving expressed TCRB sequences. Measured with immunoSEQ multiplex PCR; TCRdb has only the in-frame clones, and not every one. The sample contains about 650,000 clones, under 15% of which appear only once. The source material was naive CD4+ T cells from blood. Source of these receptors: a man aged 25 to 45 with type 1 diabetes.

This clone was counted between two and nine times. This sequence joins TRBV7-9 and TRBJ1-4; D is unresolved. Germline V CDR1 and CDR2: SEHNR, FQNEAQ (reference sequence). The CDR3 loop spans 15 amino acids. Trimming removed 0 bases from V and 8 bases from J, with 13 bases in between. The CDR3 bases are TGTGCCAGCAGCTTAGCAGGGTTCCGTGAGGAAAAACTGTTTTTT. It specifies CASSLAGFREEKLFF. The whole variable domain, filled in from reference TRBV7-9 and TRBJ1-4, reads DTGVSQNPRHKITKRGQNVTFRCDPISEHNRLYWYRQTLGQGPEFLTYFQNEAQLEKSRLLSDRFSAERPKGSFSTLEIQRTEQGDSAMYLCASSLAGFREEKLFFGSGTQLSVL.

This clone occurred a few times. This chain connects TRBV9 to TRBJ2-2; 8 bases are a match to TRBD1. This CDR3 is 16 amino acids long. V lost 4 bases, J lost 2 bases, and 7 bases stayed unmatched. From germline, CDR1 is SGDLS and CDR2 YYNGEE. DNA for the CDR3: TGTGCCAGCAGCCCCCAGGGACAGGTTAACACCGGGGAGCTGTTTTTT. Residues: CASSPQGQVNTGELFF.

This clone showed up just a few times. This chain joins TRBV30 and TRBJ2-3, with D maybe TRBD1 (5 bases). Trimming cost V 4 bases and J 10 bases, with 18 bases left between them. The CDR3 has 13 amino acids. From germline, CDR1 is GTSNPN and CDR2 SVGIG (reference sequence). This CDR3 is CAWTVGPQGAQYF. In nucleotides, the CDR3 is TGTGCCTGGACCGTCGGACCCCAGGGTGCGCAGTATTTT.

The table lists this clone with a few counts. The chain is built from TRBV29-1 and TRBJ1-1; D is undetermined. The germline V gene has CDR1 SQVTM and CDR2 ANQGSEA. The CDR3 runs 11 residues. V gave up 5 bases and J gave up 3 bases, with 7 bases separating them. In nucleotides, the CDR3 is TGCAGCGTTCTTGAGGACACTGAAGCTTTCTTT. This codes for CSVLEDTEAFF.

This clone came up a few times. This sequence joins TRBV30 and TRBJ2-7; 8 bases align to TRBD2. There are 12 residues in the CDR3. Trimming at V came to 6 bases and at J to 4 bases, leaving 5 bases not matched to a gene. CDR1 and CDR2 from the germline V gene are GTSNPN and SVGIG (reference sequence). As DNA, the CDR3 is TGTGCCTGTGGGACGGGGGGGTACGAGCAGTACTTC. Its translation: CACGTGGYEQYF.

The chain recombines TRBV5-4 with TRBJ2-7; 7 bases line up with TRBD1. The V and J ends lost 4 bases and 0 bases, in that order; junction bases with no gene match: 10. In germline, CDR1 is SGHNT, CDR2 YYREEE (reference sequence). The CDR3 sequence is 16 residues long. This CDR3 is CASSPGQDARSYEQYF. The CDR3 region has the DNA TGTGCCAGCAGCCCTGGACAGGACGCCCGCTCCTACGAGCAGTACTTC.

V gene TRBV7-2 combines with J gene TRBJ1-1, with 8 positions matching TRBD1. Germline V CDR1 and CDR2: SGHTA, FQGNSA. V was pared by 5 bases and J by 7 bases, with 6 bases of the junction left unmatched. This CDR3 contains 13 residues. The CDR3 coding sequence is TGTGCCAGCAGCGCGGACAGGGTAAATGAAGCTTTCTTT. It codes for CASSADRVNEAFF.

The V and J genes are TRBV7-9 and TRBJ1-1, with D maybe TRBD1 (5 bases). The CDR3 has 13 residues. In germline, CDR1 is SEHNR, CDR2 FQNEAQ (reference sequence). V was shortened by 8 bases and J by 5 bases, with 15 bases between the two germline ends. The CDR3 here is CASDRRGGTEAFF. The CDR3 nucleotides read TGTGCCAGCGATAGGAGGGGTGGAACTGAAGCTTTCTTT.

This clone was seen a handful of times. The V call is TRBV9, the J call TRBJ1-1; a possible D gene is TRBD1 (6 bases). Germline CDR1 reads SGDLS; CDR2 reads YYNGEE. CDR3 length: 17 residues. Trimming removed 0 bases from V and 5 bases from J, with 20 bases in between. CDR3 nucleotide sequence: TGTGCCAGCAGCGTAGAGGGACACCCAAGCGGACGGACTGAAGCTTTCTTT. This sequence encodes CASSVEGHPSGRTEAFF.

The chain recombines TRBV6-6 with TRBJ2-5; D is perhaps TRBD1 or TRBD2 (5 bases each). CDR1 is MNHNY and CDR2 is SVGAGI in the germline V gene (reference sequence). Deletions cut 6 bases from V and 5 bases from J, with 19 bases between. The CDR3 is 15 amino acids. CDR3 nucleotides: TGTGCCAGCAGGGCACTCGGGGCTTCTCTCGAGACCCAGTACTTC. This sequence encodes CASRALGASLETQYF.

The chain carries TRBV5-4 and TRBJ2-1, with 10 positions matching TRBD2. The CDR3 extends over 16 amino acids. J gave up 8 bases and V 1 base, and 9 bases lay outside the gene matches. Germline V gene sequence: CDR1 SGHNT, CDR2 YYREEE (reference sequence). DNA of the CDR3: TGTGCCAGCAGCTTGCCCAGCGGGGGGGCGCTCCATGAGCAGTTCTTC. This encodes CASSLPSGGALHEQFF.

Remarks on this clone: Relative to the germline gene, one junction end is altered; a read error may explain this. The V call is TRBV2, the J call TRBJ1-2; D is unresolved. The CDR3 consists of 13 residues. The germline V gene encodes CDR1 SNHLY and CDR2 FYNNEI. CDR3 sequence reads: CASSEGPPGGYTF. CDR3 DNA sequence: TGTGCCAGCAGCGAAGGACCCCCGGGGGGCTACACCTTC. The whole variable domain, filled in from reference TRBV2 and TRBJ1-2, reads EPEVTQTPSHQVTQMGQEVILRCVPISNHLYFYWYRQILGQKVEFLVSFYNNEISEKSEIFDDQFSVERPDGSNFTLKIRSTKLEDSAMYFCASSEGPPGGYTFGSGTRLTVV.

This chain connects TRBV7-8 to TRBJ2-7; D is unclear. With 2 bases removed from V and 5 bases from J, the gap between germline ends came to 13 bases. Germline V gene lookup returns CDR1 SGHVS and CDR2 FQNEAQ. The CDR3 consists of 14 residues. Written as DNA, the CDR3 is TGTGCCAGCAGCTTACTCAGGTTAGAGAACGAGCAGTACTTC. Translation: CASSLLRLENEQYF. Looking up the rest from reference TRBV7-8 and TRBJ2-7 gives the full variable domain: GAGVSQSPRYKVAKRGQDVALRCDPISGHVSLFWYQQALGQGPEFLTYFQNEAQLDKSGLPSDRFFAERPEGSVSTLKIQRTQQEDSAVYLCASSLLRLENEQYFGPGTRLTVT.

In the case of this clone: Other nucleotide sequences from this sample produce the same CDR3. CDR3 in DNA: TGCGCCAGCAGCTTACAGGGCGGGGGACAGCCCCAGCATTTT. This codes for CASSLQGGGQPQHF. The chain has TRBV5-1 and TRBJ1-5, with D perhaps matching TRBD1 (6 bases). Between the trimmed V and J ends, which lost 2 bases and 7 bases, there was a span of 13 bases. The CDR3 totals 14 residues. The germline V gene has CDR1 SGHRS and CDR2 YFSETQ.

In DNA, the CDR3 is TGTGCCAGCAGCCCGCCGGGACAGGGGAATGAAAAACTGTTTTTT. Translated, it gives CASSPPGQGNEKLFF. The genes are TRBV4-2 and TRBJ1-4; 10 bases are a match to TRBD1. CDR1 is LGHNA, CDR2 YNFKEQ, per germline. The CDR3 runs to 15 residues. V gave up 4 bases and J gave up 5 bases; unmatched junction bases: 4.

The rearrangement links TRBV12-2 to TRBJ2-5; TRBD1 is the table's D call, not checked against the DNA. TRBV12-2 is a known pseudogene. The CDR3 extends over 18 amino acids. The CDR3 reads CASRRVLTGTGAPETQYF. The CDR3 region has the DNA TGTGCAAGTCGCCGAGTACTGACCGGGACAGGGGCGCCAGAGACCCAGTACTTC.

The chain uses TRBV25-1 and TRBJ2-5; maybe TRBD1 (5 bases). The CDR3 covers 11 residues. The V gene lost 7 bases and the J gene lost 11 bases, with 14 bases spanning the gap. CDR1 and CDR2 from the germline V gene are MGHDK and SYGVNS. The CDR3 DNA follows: TGTGCCAGCACGACAGAAGACAGACAGTACTTC. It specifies CASTTEDRQYF.

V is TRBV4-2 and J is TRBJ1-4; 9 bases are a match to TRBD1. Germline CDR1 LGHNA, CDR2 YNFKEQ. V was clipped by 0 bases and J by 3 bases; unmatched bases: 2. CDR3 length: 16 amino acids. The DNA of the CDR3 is TGTGCCAGCAGCCAAGATGACAGGGGGGCTAATGAAAAACTGTTTTTT. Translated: CASSQDDRGANEKLFF.

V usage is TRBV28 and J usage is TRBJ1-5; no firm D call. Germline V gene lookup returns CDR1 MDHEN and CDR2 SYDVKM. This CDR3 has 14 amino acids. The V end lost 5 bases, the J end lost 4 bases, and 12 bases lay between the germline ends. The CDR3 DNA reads TGTGCCAGCAGTGCCCTCCGTAGGAATCAGCCCCAGCATTTT. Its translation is CASSALRRNQPQHF.

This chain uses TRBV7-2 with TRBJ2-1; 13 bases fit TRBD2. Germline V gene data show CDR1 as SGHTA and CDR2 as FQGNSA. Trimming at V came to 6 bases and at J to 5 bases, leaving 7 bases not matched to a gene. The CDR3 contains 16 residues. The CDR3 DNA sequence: TGTGCCAGCAGAGTAGGACTAGCGGGGGCTGACAATGAGCAGTTCTTC. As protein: CASRVGLAGADNEQFF.

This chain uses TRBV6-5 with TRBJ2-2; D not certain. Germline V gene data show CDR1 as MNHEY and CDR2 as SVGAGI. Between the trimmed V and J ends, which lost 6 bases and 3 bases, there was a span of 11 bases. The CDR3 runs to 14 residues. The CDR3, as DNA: TGTGCCAGCAGAAGCCTGATATACACCGGGGAGCTGTTTTTT. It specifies CASRSLIYTGELFF.

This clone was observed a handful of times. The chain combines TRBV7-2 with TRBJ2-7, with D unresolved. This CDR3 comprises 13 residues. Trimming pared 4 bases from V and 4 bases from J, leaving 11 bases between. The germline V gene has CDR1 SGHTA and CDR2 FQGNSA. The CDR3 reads CASSSPPPYEQYF. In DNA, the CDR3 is TGTGCCAGCAGCTCGCCCCCCCCGTACGAGCAGTACTTC.

Written as DNA, the CDR3 is TGTGCCAGCAGTTCACCGGGACAACGACCGTACGAGCAGTACTTC. Translated, it gives CASSSPGQRPYEQYF. The chain couples TRBV28 to TRBJ2-7, with TRBD1 as a possible D gene (6 bases). Germline lookup yields CDR1 MDHEN and CDR2 SYDVKM. The CDR3 runs 15 residues. Trimming stripped 4 bases from V and 4 bases from J, with 17 bases between.

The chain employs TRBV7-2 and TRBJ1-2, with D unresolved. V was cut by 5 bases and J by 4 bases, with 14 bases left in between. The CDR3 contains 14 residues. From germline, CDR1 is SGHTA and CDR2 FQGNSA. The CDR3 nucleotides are TGTGCCAGCAGCCCTAGAGGCCGGGGCTATGGCTACACCTTC. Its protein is CASSPRGRGYGYTF.

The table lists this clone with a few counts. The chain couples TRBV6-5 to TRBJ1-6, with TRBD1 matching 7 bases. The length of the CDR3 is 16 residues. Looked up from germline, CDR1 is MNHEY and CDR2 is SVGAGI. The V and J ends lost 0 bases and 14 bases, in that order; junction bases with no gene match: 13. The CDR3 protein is CASSYSKGGTVFTLHF. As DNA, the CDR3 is TGTGCCAGCAGTTACTCGAAGGGCGGGACAGTCTTCACCCTCCACTTT.

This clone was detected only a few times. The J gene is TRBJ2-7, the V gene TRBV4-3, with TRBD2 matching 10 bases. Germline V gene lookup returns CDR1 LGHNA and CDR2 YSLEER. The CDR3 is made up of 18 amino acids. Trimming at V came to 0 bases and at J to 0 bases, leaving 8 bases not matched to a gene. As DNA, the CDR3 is TGCGCCAGCAGCCAAGATCATCTAGCGGGGGTGAGCTCCTACGAGCAGTACTTC. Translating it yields CASSQDHLAGVSSYEQYF.

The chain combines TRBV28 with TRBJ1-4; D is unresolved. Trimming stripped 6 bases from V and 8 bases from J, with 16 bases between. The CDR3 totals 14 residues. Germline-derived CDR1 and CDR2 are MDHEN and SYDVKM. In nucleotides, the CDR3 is TGTGCCAGCAGGGTCGTTATGCGTGGGGAAAAACTGTTTTTT. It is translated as CASRVVMRGEKLFF.